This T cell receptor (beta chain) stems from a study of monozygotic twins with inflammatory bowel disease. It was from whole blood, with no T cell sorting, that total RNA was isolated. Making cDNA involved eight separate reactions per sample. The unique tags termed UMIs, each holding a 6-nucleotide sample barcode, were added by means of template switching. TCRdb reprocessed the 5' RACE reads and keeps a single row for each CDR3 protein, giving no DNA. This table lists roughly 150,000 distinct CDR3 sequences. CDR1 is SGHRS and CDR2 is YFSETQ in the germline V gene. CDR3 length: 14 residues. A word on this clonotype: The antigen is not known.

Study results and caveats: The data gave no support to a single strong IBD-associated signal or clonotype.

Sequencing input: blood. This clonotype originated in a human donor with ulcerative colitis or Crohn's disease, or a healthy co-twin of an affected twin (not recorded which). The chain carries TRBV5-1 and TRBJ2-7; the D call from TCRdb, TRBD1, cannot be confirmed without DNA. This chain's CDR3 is CASSLEGVRYEQYF.